This TCR beta chain was sequenced in a study of cytomegalovirus exposure and HLA in healthy donors. Study information: An early release of data contained some 80 million unique TCRs, which came from HLA-typed donors.

Study-wide results and caveats: Per published accounts, TCR beta sequences correctly predicted the HLA-A and HLA-B alleles of most subjects.

In germline, CDR1 is LGHNA, CDR2 YNFKEQ. The CDR3 length is 15 residues. On this clone itself: Antigen specificity is unknown. A read error may account for a junction end that differs from germline.

The PCR had 60 Vbeta and 13 Jbeta primers. Only in-frame clones appear in the TCRdb table, and some are missing; sequencing was by immunoSEQ multiplex PCR. Recorded for this sample: 50,000 to 70,000 clones. The sequenced sample consisted of PBMCs. The receptor was isolated from a middle-aged man in good health and CMV-seropositive. This chain connects TRBV4-2 to TRBJ2-5; 8 nucleotides align to TRBD2. CDR3: CASSQDPSGRENQYF. CDR3 nucleotides: TGTGCCAGCAGCCAAGACCCCAGCGGGAGAGAGAACCAGTACTTC.